The 7 T cell receptor beta chains reported below all come from one sample, sequenced in a study of T cell responses to AZD1222 COVID-19 vaccine. The data were produced by immunoSEQ multiplex PCR, yet TCRdb's version contains in-frame clones alone and is incomplete. Altogether some 150,000 clones are present, around nine tenths being singletons, with the ten largest covering 2.5% to 3.5%. This specimen consisted of peripheral blood, obtained 28 days after the second AZD1222 dose. The receptors shown here come from an adult who received the AZD1222 COVID-19 vaccine.

The chain links TRBV6-4 to TRBJ1-2; a weak D match, TRBD1 (5 bases). V was trimmed by 4 bases and J by 4 bases, leaving 13 bases between them. In germline, CDR1 is MRHNA, CDR2 SNTAGT. The CDR3 runs to 14 residues. CDR3 sequence reads: CASSGNQGPYGYTF. For the CDR3, the DNA is TGTGCCAGCAGTGGAAATCAGGGTCCCTATGGCTACACCTTC.

The chain joins TRBV28 to TRBJ2-6; weak D call: TRBD2 (6 bases). Trimming removed 8 bases at V and 4 bases at J, with 18 bases between. The V gene's germline CDR1 is MDHEN and CDR2 SYDVKM. This CDR3 spans 16 amino acids. The CDR3 DNA follows: TGTGCCAGCCGAAGTGGAGGGGCCGGCGGGGCCAACGTCCTGACTTTC. This sequence encodes CASRSGGAGGANVLTF.

V is TRBV3-1 (or the pseudogene TRBV3-2) and J is TRBJ2-7; D possibly corresponds to TRBD2 (6 bases). This CDR3 is 13 amino acids long. Trimming cost V 1 base and J 7 bases, with 11 bases left between them. CDR1 LGHDT and CDR2 YNNKEL come from the germline V gene (reference sequence). The CDR3: CASSQVEGMEQYF. Written as DNA, the CDR3 is TGTGCCAGCAGCCAAGTGGAGGGGATGGAGCAGTACTTC.

The CDR3 region is CASSSRLSREGTQYF. The CDR3 DNA reads TGTGCCAGCAGTTCCAGACTCTCCCGAGAGGGGACCCAGTACTTC. The chain carries TRBV6-5 and TRBJ2-5; TRBD2 is a possible D gene (5 bases). The V gene's germline CDR1 is MNHEY and CDR2 SVGAGI. This CDR3 spans 15 amino acids. V lost 4 bases, J lost 7 bases, and 19 bases lay in between.

J is TRBJ2-7 and V is TRBV30, with 12 bases that match TRBD2. The CDR3 sequence is 15 residues long. After removal of 1 base from V and 3 bases from J, the junction contained 4 bases not matched to a gene. In germline, CDR1 is GTSNPN, CDR2 SVGIG (reference sequence). CDR3 residues: CAWSGLAGAGYEQYF. The DNA of the CDR3 is TGTGCCTGGAGTGGACTAGCGGGGGCCGGCTACGAGCAGTACTTC.

The chain carries TRBV5-1 and TRBJ2-2; weak D call: TRBD1 (5 bases). Deletions cut 6 bases from V and 3 bases from J, with 9 bases between. The CDR3 spans 13 residues. CDR1 is SGHRS and CDR2 is YFSETQ in the germline V gene. For the CDR3, the DNA is TGCGCCAGCATGCCAGGGTACACCGGGGAGCTGTTTTTT. Translation gives CASMPGYTGELFF.

This chain joins TRBV6-5 and TRBJ1-3; D not certain. Germline V lookup: CDR1 MNHEY, CDR2 SVGAGI. CDR3 size: 15 residues. Trimming shortened V by 5 bases and J by 0 bases, and 11 bases separated the two germline ends. The CDR3 here is CASSPPRSSGNTIYF. CDR3 in DNA: TGTGCCAGCAGTCCCCCCAGGTCCTCTGGAAACACCATATATTTT.